These 22 T cell receptor beta chains were sequenced from one sample in a study of blood T cell repertoires in COVID-19. Libraries were prepared by immunoSEQ multiplex PCR; TCRdb keeps only in-frame clonotypes and omits some of them. Found here are 300,000 to 350,000 clones, about nine tenths of them singletons; the top ten hold about 7%. The sequenced sample consisted of peripheral blood. These receptors came from a woman in her seventies with COVID-19, enrolled during active disease.

This clone has only a few counts. V gene TRBV5-5 combines with J gene TRBJ2-1; 9 bases line up with TRBD1. Looked up from germline, CDR1 is SGHKS and CDR2 is YYEKEE (reference sequence). CDR3 size: 16 residues. The V and J ends lost 6 bases and 0 bases, in that order; junction bases with no gene match: 7. In DNA form, the CDR3 reads TGTGCCAGCACGCGACAGGGGGGCAGCTCCTACAATGAGCAGTTCTTC. This codes for CASTRQGGSSYNEQFF.

This chain uses TRBV4-3 with TRBJ1-3, with D uncertain. Trimming cost V 1 base and J 0 bases, with 10 bases left between them. The CDR3 is 16 residues long. Germline loops: CDR1 LGHNA, CDR2 YSLEER. This chain's CDR3 is CASSQAGSSSGNTIYF. The CDR3 bases are TGCGCCAGCAGCCAAGCTGGGAGCAGCTCTGGAAACACCATATATTTT.

The V gene is TRBV24-1, the J gene TRBJ2-1, with D maybe TRBD2 (7 bases). V lost 4 bases and J 8 bases, leaving 14 bases between the germline ends. Germline values: CDR1 KGHDR, CDR2 SFDVKD. The CDR3 loop spans 14 amino acids. The CDR3 region is CATSEGGGRDEQFF. The DNA of the CDR3 is TGTGCCACCAGTGAAGGGGGGGGCCGAGATGAGCAGTTCTTC.

The chain joins TRBV28 to TRBJ1-2, with 11 nucleotides matching TRBD1. The CDR3 is made up of 15 amino acids. Germline trimming cut 4 bases from V and 7 bases from J; bases unmatched to any gene: 8. CDR1 is MDHEN, CDR2 SYDVKM, per germline. CDR3 residues: CASSSGQGGIFGYTF. DNA of the CDR3: TGTGCCAGCAGTTCGGGACAGGGGGGAATCTTTGGCTACACCTTC.

The chain carries TRBV4-1 and TRBJ1-6; D remains unclear. The CDR3 contains 16 residues. CDR1 and CDR2 (germline): MGHRA, YSYEKL. With 2 bases removed from V and 10 bases from J, the gap between germline ends came to 18 bases. CDR3 DNA: TGCGCCAGCAGCCAAAGCCCATCGGGTCGATGGTCACCCCTCCACTTT. This gives the protein CASSQSPSGRWSPLHF.

Written as DNA, the CDR3 is TGTGCCAGCGGGGACAGAGGCGCTTTCTTT. Amino acids: CASGDRGAFF. The J gene is TRBJ1-1, the V gene TRBV6-5; 7 bases agree with TRBD1. This CDR3 is 10 amino acids long. Trimming removed 8 bases from V and 11 bases from J; junction bases left unmatched: 5. CDR1 is MNHEY, CDR2 SVGAGI, per germline.

The gene calls are TRBV9 and TRBJ2-1; no clear D. The V end was cut by 0 bases, the J end by 10 bases, with 11 bases between. Looked up from germline, CDR1 is SGDLS and CDR2 is YYNGEE. The CDR3 loop spans 13 amino acids. CDR3 sequence reads: CASSVVSAAEQFF. For the CDR3, the DNA is TGTGCCAGCAGCGTAGTTTCGGCGGCCGAGCAGTTCTTC.

There are a few counts of this clone. The V gene is TRBV2, the J gene TRBJ1-3, with D tentatively TRBD1 (6 bases). Trimming removed 6 bases at V and 4 bases at J, with 10 bases between. The CDR3 contains 13 residues. CDR1 SNHLY and CDR2 FYNNEI come from the germline V gene. The CDR3 DNA follows: TGTGCCAGCAGCCAGGGACAAGGAAACACCATATATTTT. Its translation: CASSQGQGNTIYF.

This clone was seen more than once but under ten times. V and J are TRBV27 and TRBJ1-2; D may be TRBD1 (6 bases). The germline V gene has CDR1 MNHEY and CDR2 SMNVEV (reference sequence). Between the trimmed V and J ends, which lost 3 bases and 2 bases, there was a span of 13 bases. The CDR3 consists of 15 residues. The CDR3 region is CASSLNRDKNYGYTF. CDR3 in DNA: TGTGCCAGCAGTTTGAACCGGGACAAGAACTATGGCTACACCTTC.

The CDR3, as DNA: TGTGCCAGCAGGGGACAGTCCACCGGGGAGCTGTTTTTT. It translates to CASRGQSTGELFF. The chain is built from TRBV2 and TRBJ2-2; 7 bases match TRBD1. This CDR3 has 13 amino acids. Germline CDR1 is SNHLY and CDR2 is FYNNEI. The V gene end was trimmed by 6 bases and the J gene end by 4 bases; junction bases not matched to a gene: 2.

The chain has TRBV27 and TRBJ2-2; D perhaps matches TRBD1 (5 bases). Germline V CDR1 and CDR2: MNHEY, SMNVEV (reference sequence). Trimming pared 2 bases from V and 1 base from J, leaving 5 bases between. The CDR3 totals 14 residues. The CDR3 DNA reads TGTGCCAGCAGTTTAAGGGGGAACACCGGGGAGCTGTTTTTT. This gives the protein CASSLRGNTGELFF.

The chain recombines TRBV7-9 with TRBJ1-2, with TRBD1 matching 11 bases. CDR3 length: 15 amino acids. With 5 bases clipped from V and 2 bases from J, the junction kept 4 bases outside the gene matches. CDR1 SEHNR and CDR2 FQNEAQ come from the germline V gene (reference sequence). The DNA for the CDR3 is TGTGCCAGCAGCCCAGGACAGGGGGCCAACTATGGCTACACCTTC. Its protein is CASSPGQGANYGYTF.

This clone was observed a few times. The chain employs TRBV5-4 and TRBJ2-2, with a possible D match to TRBD2 (6 bases). V was shortened by 1 base and J by 4 bases, with 8 bases between the two germline ends. The CDR3 has 14 residues. In germline, CDR1 is SGHNT, CDR2 YYREEE (reference sequence). In DNA form, the CDR3 reads TGTGCCAGCAGCTTGCGAGCGGGCACCGGGGAGCTGTTTTTT. Its translation: CASSLRAGTGELFF.

This rearrangement joins TRBV7-6 to TRBJ2-2, with D maybe TRBD2 (6 bases). This CDR3 contains 15 residues. Germline V gene data show CDR1 as SGHVS and CDR2 as FNYEAQ. The V end lost 2 bases, the J end lost 1 base, and 8 bases lay between the germline ends. CDR3 loop: CASSLKAGNTGELFF. The CDR3 DNA reads as TGTGCCAGCAGCTTAAAAGCGGGGAACACCGGGGAGCTGTTTTTT.

This clone has only a few counts. The gene calls are TRBV19 and TRBJ1-2; 9 bases align to TRBD1. Germline loops: CDR1 LNHDA, CDR2 SQIVND (reference sequence). V shed 6 bases, J shed 5 bases, and the junction held 7 bases outside the gene matches. The CDR3 length is 14 residues. The CDR3 sequence: CASRTGQGKYGYTF. The CDR3 DNA sequence: TGTGCCAGTAGAACCGGACAGGGGAAATATGGCTACACCTTC.

This clone has a handful of counts. This sequence joins TRBV29-1 and TRBJ1-1, with D possibly being TRBD1 (5 bases). The CDR3 contains 12 residues. Per germline, CDR1 SQVTM and CDR2 ANQGSEA. V lost 6 bases, J lost 1 base, and 9 bases lay in between. In DNA, the CDR3 is TGCAGCGTCGCCGGGGGGAACACTGAAGCTTTCTTT. Translation: CSVAGGNTEAFF.

The chain employs TRBV9 and TRBJ2-2, with D possibly matching TRBD2 (6 bases). Trimming pared 7 bases from V and 3 bases from J, leaving 13 bases between. This CDR3 region has 14 residues. From germline, CDR1 is SGDLS and CDR2 YYNGEE. The CDR3 bases are TGTGCCAGCCACGGGACTTCGGACACCGGGGAGCTGTTTTTT. Translation gives CASHGTSDTGELFF.

The J gene is TRBJ2-3, the V gene TRBV2, with 9 positions matching TRBD2. V dropped 11 bases and J dropped 0; count of bases not matched to a gene: 6. Germline V gene sequence: CDR1 SNHLY, CDR2 FYNNEI. This CDR3 spans 14 amino acids. The CDR3 is CAGSSGESTDTQYF. The CDR3 DNA is TGTGCCGGGTCTAGCGGGGAGAGCACAGATACGCAGTATTTT.

V is TRBV5-1 and J is TRBJ2-1, with TRBD2 identical over 9 bases. Trimming cost V 0 bases and J 9 bases; bases outside gene matches: 7. Germline values: CDR1 SGHRS, CDR2 YFSETQ. This CDR3 is 15 amino acids long. The CDR3 loop reads CASSLEAGGPVEQFF. CDR3 sequence (DNA): TGCGCCAGCAGCTTGGAGGCGGGGGGGCCCGTTGAGCAGTTCTTC.

In DNA form, the CDR3 reads TGTGCCACCAGGGGACAGGGCCCCAGAGATTATGGCTACACCTTC. It translates to CATRGQGPRDYGYTF. The chain links TRBV24-1 to TRBJ1-2; TRBD1 aligns across 9 bases. Germline V gene sequence: CDR1 KGHDR, CDR2 SFDVKD. The CDR3 is 15 amino acids. V lost 7 bases to trimming and J lost 5 bases; unmatched junction nucleotides: 10.

This clone was seen more than once but under ten times. The rearrangement links TRBV10-3 to TRBJ1-1; 9 positions match TRBD1. Per germline, CDR1 ENHRY and CDR2 SYGVKD. Losses at the gene ends were 10 bases for V and 2 bases for J; bases not matched to a gene: 11. The CDR3 contains 15 residues. The CDR3 protein is CATTPRDRDNTEAFF. The CDR3, as DNA: TGTGCCACCACCCCTCGGGACAGGGACAACACTGAAGCTTTCTTT.

V usage is TRBV3-1 (or the pseudogene TRBV3-2) and J usage is TRBJ2-7; a weak D match, TRBD2 (6 bases). The V end lost 4 bases, the J end lost 7 bases, and 11 bases lay between the germline ends. This CDR3 contains 12 residues. Germline V gene sequence: CDR1 LGHDT, CDR2 YNNKEL (reference sequence). CDR3 region: CASSPFRGEQYF. The CDR3 coding sequence is TGTGCCAGCAGCCCATTTCGGGGGGAGCAGTACTTC.